A selection of T cell receptor beta chains follows, all from one sample in a study of CD8+ T cells in alopecia areata. Profiling relied on immunoSEQ multiplex PCR, and the TCRdb table lists in-frame clones only, not all of them. The sample includes tens of thousands of clones, roughly 92% of them seen just once. Specimen: CD8+ T cells sorted from blood, collected at week 24, from a patient treated with tofacitinib. All receptors come from a human donor with alopecia areata. Each CDR3 is given with its conserved first and last residue. Each record gives: V gene, clone size, J gene, D gene, CDR3 protein, CDR3 DNA. The D gene is left open where the match is weak. Clone size, where shown, is once, few, many, or a class for clones that have expanded.

TRBV15	once	TRBJ2-5	TRBD1	CATSSLLEQGAPYQETQYF	TGTGCCACCAGCAGTCTGTTGGAACAGGGGGCGCCGTACCAAGAGACCCAGTACTTC
TRBV7-9	once	TRBJ2-5	TRBD1	CASSWTGRDQETQYF	TGTGCCAGCAGCTGGACAGGGCGGGATCAAGAGACCCAGTACTTC
TRBV28	-	TRBJ2-1	-	CASALAANNEQFF	TGTGCCAGCGCACTCGCGGCGAACAATGAGCAGTTCTTC
TRBV5-1	-	TRBJ2-1	TRBD2	CASTLPGLAGDEQFF	TGCGCCAGCACCCTACCGGGACTAGCGGGGGATGAGCAGTTCTTC
TRBV6-6	-	TRBJ2-3	-	CASSSGGRDTQYF	TGTGCCAGCAGCTCGGGGGGCCGGGATACGCAGTATTTT
TRBV28	once	TRBJ2-3	TRBD1	CASSFDGTGTDTQYF	TGTGCCAGCAGTTTTGATGGGACAGGAACAGATACGCAGTATTTT
TRBV7-9	once	TRBJ2-7	TRBD1	CASSPAQGASYEQYF	TGTGCCAGCAGTCCCGCACAGGGGGCTTCCTACGAGCAGTACTTC
TRBV5-5	few	TRBJ2-7	-	CASSLPHVRGIEQYF	TGTGCCAGCAGCTTGCCCCACGTTCGGGGAATCGAGCAGTACTTC
TRBV30	-	TRBJ2-7	-	CAWTDSTYEQYF	TGTGCCTGGACTGACAGTACCTACGAGCAGTACTTC
TRBV29-1	-	TRBJ1-2	-	CSVQGGEGYTF	TGCAGCGTTCAAGGGGGGGAGGGCTACACCTTC
TRBV11-2	-	TRBJ2-7	-	CASSFPETEGYEQYF	TGTGCCAGCAGCTTTCCCGAAACGGAGGGTTACGAGCAGTACTTC
TRBV7-8	-	TRBJ2-7	-	CASSLVRLGVSYEQYF	TGTGCCAGCAGCTTAGTCCGCCTGGGGGTTTCCTACGAGCAGTACTTC
TRBV7-3	-	TRBJ2-1	TRBD2	CASSLAGGSFDEQFF	TGTGCCAGCAGCTTAGCGGGGGGCAGTTTCGATGAGCAGTTCTTC
TRBV19	-	TRBJ2-1	-	CASSIAGFRSYNEQFF	TGTGCCAGTAGTATAGCAGGGTTTCGGTCCTACAATGAGCAGTTCTTC
TRBV6-5	-	TRBJ2-3	TRBD2	CASSRTSRGTDTQYF	TGTGCCAGCAGCAGGACTAGCAGGGGCACAGATACGCAGTATTTT
TRBV4-2	-	TRBJ2-3	TRBD2	CASSSETSGEDGDTQYF	TGTGCCAGCAGCTCGGAGACTAGCGGGGAGGATGGAGATACGCAGTATTTT
TRBV7-9	-	TRBJ2-7	-	CASRGDNSYEQYF	TGTGCCAGCAGGGGGGATAACTCCTACGAGCAGTACTTC